The 25 T cell receptor beta chains reported below all come from one sample, sequenced in a study of shared clonotypes between healthy human individuals. The repertoire was sequenced with immunoSEQ multiplex PCR; TCRdb's copy has only in-frame clones and lacks some. The data contain approximately 530,000 clones, about 96% of them seen just once; the ten biggest clones take up 0.055% to 0.075%. The source material was naive CD4+ T cells sorted from blood. Subset in this sample: CD45RA+ positively selected. Receptors originate from a woman under 40 in good health.

This chain links TRBV28 with TRBJ1-2; D remains unclear. In germline, CDR1 is MDHEN, CDR2 SYDVKM. This CDR3 comprises 13 residues. Trimming cost V 6 bases and J 8 bases, with 16 bases left between them. CDR3 amino acids: CASRIPGPSGYTF. The DNA for the CDR3 is TGTGCCAGCAGGATACCGGGCCCATCAGGCTACACCTTC.

V and J are TRBV5-1 and TRBJ2-1; the D gene is possibly TRBD2 (5 bases). The CDR3 consists of 14 residues. The V end lost 4 bases, the J end lost 8 bases, and 16 bases lay between the germline ends. Germline CDR1 reads SGHRS; CDR2 reads YFSETQ. This chain's CDR3 is CASSIDIQEDEQFF. Written as DNA, the CDR3 is TGCGCCAGCAGCATAGATATTCAGGAGGATGAGCAGTTCTTC.

This clone has just one count. The chain is built from TRBV28 and TRBJ2-1; 11 nucleotides align to TRBD2. CDR1 is MDHEN and CDR2 is SYDVKM in the germline V gene. The CDR3 has 17 residues. CDR3 nucleotide sequence: TGTGCTACCGAACGACTAGCGGGACAGAGGGGGGCCAATGAGCAGTTCTTC. It specifies CATERLAGQRGANEQFF.

The chain employs TRBV28 and TRBJ1-6, with D unresolved. The germline CDR1 and CDR2 sequences are MDHEN and SYDVKM. Trimming shortened V by 5 bases and J by 0 bases, and 11 bases separated the two germline ends. The CDR3 runs to 16 residues. The CDR3 spells CASSHQMSSYNSPLHF. The CDR3 DNA is TGTGCCAGCAGTCACCAAATGAGCTCCTATAATTCACCCCTCCACTTT.

The chain carries TRBV4-1 and TRBJ2-7; TRBD2 matches at 10 bases. J lost 0 bases, V lost 2 bases, and 4 bases had no gene match. The germline gives CDR1 MGHRA, CDR2 YSYEKL. The CDR3 length is 16 residues. The CDR3 nucleotides read TGCGCCAGCAGCCAACCCCCTAGCGGGGGCTCCTACGAGCAGTACTTC. This sequence encodes CASSQPPSGGSYEQYF.

This sequence joins TRBV25-1 and TRBJ2-3, with 10 bases lining up with TRBD1. Germline V gene lookup returns CDR1 MGHDK and CDR2 SYGVNS. The CDR3 loop spans 16 amino acids. With V trimmed by 4 bases and J by 4 bases, 8 bases remained unmatched. This CDR3 reads CASSARQGASADTQYF. DNA of the CDR3: TGTGCCAGCAGTGCCCGACAGGGGGCGTCGGCAGATACGCAGTATTTT.

The chain links TRBV2 to TRBJ1-6, with TRBD1 as a possible D gene (6 bases). CDR1 SNHLY and CDR2 FYNNEI come from the germline V gene. The V gene lost 5 bases and the J gene lost 7 bases, with 18 bases spanning the gap. CDR3 size: 16 residues. CDR3 DNA: TGTGCCAGCAGTTCAAGGGACATTGGCCTGAATTCACCCCTCCACTTT. This gives the protein CASSSRDIGLNSPLHF.

The V and J genes are TRBV5-1 and TRBJ2-7, with 9 positions matching TRBD1. V shed 4 bases and J 2 bases; nucleotides not matched to a gene: 10. CDR3 size: 16 residues. Germline values: CDR1 SGHRS, CDR2 YFSETQ. CDR3 residues: CASSTTPGQGPYEQYF. CDR3 coding DNA: TGCGCCAGCAGCACAACTCCGGGACAGGGCCCCTACGAGCAGTACTTC.

V usage is TRBV11-2 and J usage is TRBJ1-2, with no clear D. Looked up from germline, CDR1 is SGHAT and CDR2 is FQNNGV. This CDR3 is 10 amino acids long. The ends were cut back, 2 bases at V and 13 bases at J, with 8 bases in the middle. DNA of the CDR3: TGTGCCAGCAGCTTACCGGAGCTCACCTTC. The encoded protein is CASSLPELTF.

V usage is TRBV28 and J usage is TRBJ2-7; D assignment may be TRBD1 or TRBD2 (5 bases each). The CDR3 consists of 13 residues. Germline V CDR1 and CDR2: MDHEN, SYDVKM. Trimming pared 4 bases from V and 4 bases from J, leaving 11 bases between. Here the CDR3 DNA reads TGTGCCAGCAGTTGGGACGGGAAGTACGAGCAGTACTTC. This gives the protein CASSWDGKYEQYF.

V and J are TRBV28 and TRBJ1-6; D unresolved. The V gene's germline CDR1 is MDHEN and CDR2 SYDVKM. The CDR3 has 14 residues. Trimming removed 4 bases at V and 6 bases at J, with 10 bases between. This chain's CDR3 is CASSSLGGNSPLHF. DNA for the CDR3: TGTGCCAGCAGTTCCCTCGGAGGTAATTCACCCCTCCACTTT.

This sequence joins TRBV27 and TRBJ1-1; D unclear. CDR3 length: 14 amino acids. The germline V and J ends were trimmed by 1 base and 4 bases, with 10 bases remaining between them. In germline, CDR1 is MNHEY, CDR2 SMNVEV (reference sequence). The CDR3 region has the DNA TGTGCCAGCAGTTTATGGGAGGGAGGCACTGAAGCTTTCTTT. This gives the protein CASSLWEGGTEAFF.

The chain uses TRBV19 and TRBJ2-6; D remains ambiguous. The germline CDR1 and CDR2 sequences are LNHDA and SQIVND (reference sequence). This CDR3 contains 15 residues. V shed 5 bases and J shed 1 base, with 9 bases lying between them. Here the CDR3 reads CASSPPRSGANVLTF. The CDR3 nucleotides read TGTGCCAGTAGTCCTCCAAGGTCTGGGGCCAACGTCCTGACTTTC.

The V and J genes are TRBV27 and TRBJ2-2, with a possible D match to TRBD1 (6 bases). The CDR3 is made up of 15 amino acids. CDR1 and CDR2 from the germline V gene are MNHEY and SMNVEV (reference sequence). The V and J ends lost 3 bases and 5 bases respectively, with 13 bases between them. CDR3 bases: TGTGCCAGCAGTTTCATGCAGGGGAAAACCGGGGAGCTGTTTTTT. Amino acids: CASSFMQGKTGELFF.

The CDR3 DNA reads TGTGCCAGCAGCTTAGGGGAAGTGGGACGGACCTCCTACGAGCAGTACTTC. Its protein product is CASSLGEVGRTSYEQYF. This chain uses TRBV7-8 with TRBJ2-7; D could derive from TRBD1 or TRBD2 (5 bases each). V lost 1 base and J lost 0, with 16 bases in between. The CDR3 totals 17 residues. Germline CDR1 is SGHVS and CDR2 is FQNEAQ.

The chain carries TRBV11-2 and TRBJ2-2, with TRBD2 matching 14 bases. Germline CDR1 SGHAT, CDR2 FQNNGV. The trim removed 5 bases at V and 3 bases at J, leaving 2 bases unmatched. The CDR3 runs to 16 residues. The CDR3 region is CASSGLAGGYTGELFF. In nucleotides, the CDR3 is TGTGCCAGCAGCGGACTAGCGGGAGGTTACACCGGGGAGCTGTTTTTT.

The chain joins TRBV29-1 to TRBJ2-2; possible D gene TRBD2, 6 bases. There are 16 residues in the CDR3. Trimming shortened V by 6 bases and J by 3 bases, and 20 bases separated the two germline ends. Germline CDR1 reads SQVTM; CDR2 reads ANQGSEA. CDR3 residues: CSVVEKEWEDTGELFF. The CDR3 DNA is TGCAGCGTCGTCGAGAAAGAATGGGAGGACACCGGGGAGCTGTTTTTT.

The chain joins TRBV5-1 to TRBJ2-3; 12 bases map to TRBD2. This CDR3 contains 16 residues. J lost 4 bases, V lost 0 bases, and 3 bases had no gene match. Looked up from germline, CDR1 is SGHRS and CDR2 is YFSETQ. CDR3 nucleotides: TGCGCCAGCAGCTTGGGACTAGCGGGAGACGCAGATACGCAGTATTTT. It specifies CASSLGLAGDADTQYF. Combining the CDR3 with reference TRBV5-1 and TRBJ2-3 gives the whole variable domain KAGVTQTPRYLIKTRGQQVTLSCSPISGHRSVSWYQQTPGQGLQFLFEYFSETQRNKGNFPGRFSGRQFSNSRSEMNVSTLELGDSALYLCASSLGLAGDADTQYFGPGTRLTVL.

The chain is built from TRBV18 and TRBJ2-3; weak D call: TRBD1 (5 bases). The CDR3 has 15 amino acids. Germline V gene lookup returns CDR1 KGHSH and CDR2 LQKENI. The V gene lost 3 bases and the J gene lost 1 base, with 11 bases spanning the gap. The CDR3 loop is CASSPQGYGTDTQYF. In nucleotides, the CDR3 is TGTGCCAGCTCACCGCAGGGTTACGGCACAGATACGCAGTATTTT. The entire variable domain, with the rest obtained from reference TRBV18 and TRBJ2-3, is as follows: NAGVMQNPRHLVRRRGQEARLRCSPMKGHSHVYWYRQLPEEGLKFMVYLQKENIIDESGMPKERFSAEFPKEGPSILRIQQVVRGDSAAYFCASSPQGYGTDTQYFGPGTRLTVL.

The chain links TRBV28 to TRBJ2-7; unclear D gene. The CDR3 extends over 13 amino acids. Germline-derived CDR1 and CDR2 are MDHEN and SYDVKM. Trimming removed 2 bases from V and 2 bases from J, with 7 bases in between. CDR3 coding DNA: TGTGCCAGCAGTTTAACGGACCCCTACGAGCAGTACTTC. Amino acids: CASSLTDPYEQYF.

The CDR3 loop reads CASSRGQGYLYEQYF. The CDR3 DNA sequence: TGTGCCAGTAGTAGAGGACAGGGGTATCTCTACGAGCAGTACTTC. The rearrangement joins TRBV19 to TRBJ2-7, with 9 positions matching TRBD1. The V gene end was trimmed by 4 bases and the J gene end by 3 bases; junction bases not matched to a gene: 7. Germline V gene data show CDR1 as LNHDA and CDR2 as SQIVND (reference sequence). The CDR3 length is 15 residues.

This clone was counted between two and nine times. The chain carries TRBV6-5 and TRBJ2-1; 10 nucleotides agree with TRBD2. Germline V gene sequence: CDR1 MNHEY, CDR2 SVGAGI. J was trimmed by 9 bases and V by 3 bases; bases with no gene match: 11. The CDR3 runs 16 residues. The DNA for the CDR3 is TGTGCCAGCAGTTATTCTGGGCTAGCGGGAGTTAGTGAGCAGTTCTTC. Translated, it gives CASSYSGLAGVSEQFF.

V gene TRBV6-5 combines with J gene TRBJ2-3; D is possibly TRBD2 (6 bases). Germline assignment: CDR1 MNHEY and CDR2 SVGAGI. The V and J ends lost 6 bases and 0 bases respectively, with 10 bases between them. The CDR3 length is 14 residues. CDR3 sequence reads: CASRPGLSTDTQYF. As DNA, the CDR3 is TGTGCCAGCAGGCCGGGACTTAGCACAGATACGCAGTATTTT.

The CDR3 spells CASSLVSGSYNEQFF. CDR3 DNA sequence: TGTGCCAGCAGCTTAGTGAGCGGCTCCTACAATGAGCAGTTCTTC. V and J are TRBV7-2 and TRBJ2-1; the D gene is possibly TRBD2 (5 bases). Trimming removed 1 base at V and 0 bases at J, with 7 bases between. In germline, CDR1 is SGHTA, CDR2 FQGNSA. The CDR3 consists of 15 residues.

The chain employs TRBV6-6 and TRBJ2-7; D unresolved. This CDR3 spans 13 amino acids. Per the germline V gene, CDR1 is MNHNY and CDR2 is SVGAGI (reference sequence). V dropped 2 bases and J dropped 1 base, with 6 bases sitting between them. CDR3 DNA: TGTGCCAGCAGTTACGGCCAGTCCTACGAGCAGTACTTC. Its translation: CASSYGQSYEQYF.